These T cell receptor beta chains were read from a single sample in a study of tumor and adjacent non-tumor tissue in lung cancer. TCRdb processed the multiplex PCR reads anew with MiXCR; each CDR3 protein has one entry. The table includes fewer than 85,000 distinct CDR3 sequences, 60% to 75% detected once. The sample comprised lung tumor tissue. The receptor source for this set is a man aged 60 to 69 with non-small cell lung cancer. CDR3s include the opening cysteine and the closing phenylalanine or tryptophan. The order of the fields is D gene, V gene, clone size, J gene, CDR3 length, CDR3 DNA, CDR3 protein. The D gene is left open where the match is weak. A clone size is listed for some rows: how often the clone was seen (once, few, many), or a class if it is expanded.

D: .; V: TRBV11-1; size: few; J: TRBJ2-2; length: 14; DNA: TGTGCCAGCAGCTATACTAGTGGCATAGGGGAGCTCTTTTTT; CDR3: CASSYTSGIGELFF
D: TRBD2; V: TRBV5-1; size: .; J: TRBJ2-1; length: 13; DNA: TGCGCCAGCGGGGGACTAAGGAACAATGAGCAGTTCTTC; CDR3: CASGGLRNNEQFF
D: TRBD1; V: TRBV5-4; size: .; J: TRBJ1-1; length: 13; DNA: TGTGCCAGGCGGGGACAGCGGGACACTGAAGCCTTCTTT; CDR3: CARRGQRDTEAFF
D: TRBD1; V: TRBV6-2/TRBV6-3; size: .; J: TRBJ2-7; length: 12; DNA: TGTGCCAGCAGGAGGACAGGTAACGAGCAGTACTTC; CDR3: CASRRTGNEQYF
D: .; V: TRBV6-5; size: .; J: TRBJ2-7; length: 15; DNA: TGTGCCAGCAGTTATGAGTCGGGACCTCCCGTAGAGCAGTATTTC; CDR3: CASSYESGPPVEQYF
D: .; V: TRBV20-1; size: .; J: TRBJ2-1; length: 11; DNA: TGCAGTGCTACCCACGAAGATGAGCAGTTCTTC; CDR3: CSATHEDEQFF
D: .; V: TRBV29-1; size: medium-sized; J: TRBJ1-2; length: 11; DNA: TGCAGCGTTGAAGAGAGCTATGGCTACACCTTC; CDR3: CSVEESYGYTF
D: .; V: TRBV6-5; size: .; J: TRBJ1-1; length: 14; DNA: TGTGTCAGCGAGTTAGGAGGGATGAACACTGAAGCTTTCTTT; CDR3: CVSELGGMNTEAFF
D: .; V: TRBV29-1; size: .; J: TRBJ2-1; length: 14; DNA: TGCAGCGTTGACCGGGACTCCTCCTACAATGAGCGGTTATTC; CDR3: CSVDRDSSYNERLF
D: .; V: TRBV6-1; size: .; J: TRBJ2-7; length: 12; DNA: TGTGTCAGCAGGATATTCTCCTACGAGCAGCACTTC; CDR3: CVSRIFSYEQHF
D: .; V: TRBV29-1; size: many; J: TRBJ2-7; length: 14; DNA: TGCAGCGTTGAAATGCCAGGCATCACCTACGAGCAGTACTTC; CDR3: CSVEMPGITYEQYF
D: TRBD2; V: TRBV29-1; size: .; J: TRBJ2-1; length: 14; DNA: TGCAGGGTTGTGAGACTAGCGGGAGTCCATGAGCAGTTCTTC; CDR3: CRVVRLAGVHEQFF
D: .; V: TRBV5-4; size: many; J: TRBJ2-2; length: 13; DNA: TGTGCCAGCAGCTTTTGGGGAGCCGGGGAGCTGTTTTTT; CDR3: CASSFWGAGELFF
D: .; V: TRBV29-1; size: .; J: TRBJ1-2; length: 12; DNA: TGCAACGTTGCGGGCAGCAACTATGGCTACATCTTC; CDR3: CNVAGSNYGYIF
D: TRBD2; V: TRBV12-3/TRBV12-4; size: .; J: TRBJ2-7; length: 14; DNA: TGTGTCAGCAATCCGACTAGCGGGAGTTACGAGCAGTACTTC; CDR3: CVSNPTSGSYEQYF
D: .; V: TRBV2; size: .; J: TRBJ2-1; length: 11; DNA: TGTGCCAGCAACAGGGTCAATGAGCAGTTATTC; CDR3: CASNRVNEQLF
D: TRBD2; V: TRBV10-3; size: .; J: TRBJ2-6; length: 20; DNA: TGTGCCATCAGTGAACATGGGACTAGCGAGAGGGACTCTGGGGCCAATGCCCTGATTTTC; CDR3: CAISEHGTSERDSGANALIF
D: .; V: TRBV6-1; size: .; J: TRBJ2-3; length: 14; DNA: TGCGCCAGCACCCAGGGGTATAGCAATCAGCCCCAGTATTTT; CDR3: CASTQGYSNQPQYF
D: .; V: TRBV12-3/TRBV12-4; size: .; J: TRBJ1-4; length: 14; DNA: TGTGCCAGCAGTTTCCCAGGGGCGGGCGAAAACCTGTTTTTT; CDR3: CASSFPGAGENLFF
D: TRBD2; V: TRBV12-3/TRBV12-4; size: .; J: TRBJ2-3; length: 14; DNA: TGTGCCAGCAGATTAAGCGGGAGTACAGATACGCAGTATTTT; CDR3: CASRLSGSTDTQYF
D: .; V: TRBV20-1; size: .; J: TRBJ2-6; length: 14; DNA: TGCAGTGGTCGGAGGGACAAGGGGGCCAACGTCCTGACATTC; CDR3: CSGRRDKGANVLTF
D: .; V: TRBV20-1; size: .; J: TRBJ1-5; length: 16; DNA: TGCAATGCCCAAGGGGCTAGCGGGAAGGCCGCGGATACGCAGCATTTT; CDR3: CNAQGASGKAADTQHF
D: TRBD1; V: TRBV7-9; size: .; J: TRBJ2-5; length: 14; DNA: TGTACCAGCAGCTTATCAGGGGGTGTGGAGACCCAGTACTTC; CDR3: CTSSLSGGVETQYF
D: TRBD1; V: TRBV12-3/TRBV12-4; size: .; J: TRBJ1-4; length: 14; DNA: TGCGTCAGCAGTAGGGACAGGGGGGATGAAAAACTGTTTTTT; CDR3: CVSSRDRGDEKLFF
D: TRBD2; V: TRBV24-1; size: .; J: TRBJ2-3; length: 16; DNA: TGTGACACCAATGATTCTAAGCGGGGTCCCACAGATACGCAGTATTTT; CDR3: CDTNDSKRGPTDTQYF
D: .; V: TRBV11-3; size: .; J: TRBJ1-1; length: 13; DNA: TGTGACAGCAGCTTAGGGGAGAACACCGAAGCTTTCTTT; CDR3: CDSSLGENTEAFF
D: TRBD2; V: TRBV28; size: once; J: TRBJ2-1; length: 16; DNA: TGTGTCAGCAGTATAGCTAGCGGGAGGGATATCAATGAGCAGTTCTTC; CDR3: CVSSIASGRDINEQFF
D: .; V: TRBV12-3/TRBV12-4; size: .; J: TRBJ1-5; length: 14; DNA: TGTGCCAGCAGTCCGATAGGGAGCAATCAGCCACAGCATTTT; CDR3: CASSPIGSNQPQHF
D: .; V: TRBV28; size: .; J: TRBJ1-4; length: 14; DNA: TGTGCCAGCAGTTTATTGGTAAGGGCTGAAAAACTGTTTTTT; CDR3: CASSLLVRAEKLFF
D: TRBD2; V: TRBV6-1; size: .; J: TRBJ2-2; length: 16; DNA: TGTGTCAGCAGATTGGGACTAAGGGGATACACCGGGGAGCTGTTTTTT; CDR3: CVSRLGLRGYTGELFF
D: TRBD2; V: TRBV18; size: .; J: TRBJ2-1; length: 15; DNA: TGTGCCAGCTCACCTGGACTAGCGACTCACGATGAGCAGTTCTTC; CDR3: CASSPGLATHDEQFF
D: .; V: TRBV20-1; size: .; J: TRBJ1-1; length: 13; DNA: TGCGGTGCCAAACAGGGATTGAACACTGAAGCCTTCTTT; CDR3: CGAKQGLNTEAFF
D: TRBD2; V: TRBV20-1; size: .; J: TRBJ2-1; length: 14; DNA: TGCAGTGATAGTGGCGGGAGCAACTACCATGAGCAGTTCTTC; CDR3: CSDSGGSNYHEQFF
D: TRBD1; V: TRBV28; size: .; J: TRBJ1-2; length: 15; DNA: TGTGCCAGCAGTTCTCAGGGGGCAGATGGCTATGGCTACACCTTC; CDR3: CASSSQGADGYGYTF
D: .; V: TRBV6-5; size: .; J: TRBJ2-2; length: 14; DNA: TGTGCCAGCCGGGGCTCGTTGAACATCGAGGAGCTGTTTTTT; CDR3: CASRGSLNIEELFF
D: .; V: TRBV29-1; size: medium-sized; J: TRBJ1-5; length: 13; DNA: TGCAGCGTTGCTCCAGGGCGAGATCAGCCCCAGCATTTT; CDR3: CSVAPGRDQPQHF
D: TRBD1; V: TRBV29-1; size: medium-sized; J: TRBJ1-1; length: 14; DNA: TGCAGCGTAAAGGACAGGGGAGCGGCCACTGAAGCTTTCTTT; CDR3: CSVKDRGAATEAFF
D: TRBD2; V: TRBV20-1; size: few; J: TRBJ2-3; length: 14; DNA: TGCAGTGCCCCACTAGTGGGAGGGGTAGACACGCAGTATTTT; CDR3: CSAPLVGGVDTQYF
D: .; V: TRBV6-5; size: .; J: TRBJ1-1; length: 15; DNA: TGTGCCAGCAGTCACTCCCGCAGGTCAAGCACTGAAGCTTTCTTT; CDR3: CASSHSRRSSTEAFF
D: .; V: TRBV19; size: .; J: TRBJ1-2; length: 11; DNA: TGTGCCACCAAAAAAGAAGATGGCAACACCTTC; CDR3: CATKKEDGNTF